This TCR beta chain was found in a study of T cells in Graves' hyperthyroidism and ophthalmopathy (dated 2019 in TCRdb). Regarding the study in general: Peripheral blood samples were taken at initial diagnosis, before any treatment was given. Prospective prediction of ophthalmopathy was tested in an independent validation cohort of fewer than 20 hyperthyroidism patients and around 16 patients who later progressed to ophthalmopathy. To identify TCR V-J signatures that set the groups apart, the researchers used a discovery cohort of about a hundred patients, made up of fewer than 50 with Graves' ophthalmopathy and some 55 with stable Graves' hyperthyroidism. The 100 discovery patients were randomly split 7:3 into training and test sets. After sampling, hyperthyroidism patients received methimazole starting at 30 mg daily, and ophthalmopathy patients received high-dose intravenous methylprednisolone. Thyroid tissue and blood T-cell repertoires from roughly six Graves' hyperthyroidism patients were also compared in the study. The paper reports TCR Vbeta CDR3 sequencing of over 120 peripheral blood samples: around 45 ophthalmopathy, fewer than 80 hyperthyroidism and around 17 progressor patients. Findings and caveats that apply to the study as a whole: No statistical method was used to fix the sample size in advance, and group allocation was not hidden from the investigators. A 13 V-J signature model separated ophthalmopathy from stable hyperthyroidism, with roughly 88% sensitivity and about 81% specificity in cross-validation and 80%/75% in testing. Most expanded thyroid clonotypes (frequency above 0.001) were also found in blood, which suggests that blood repertoires may mirror thyroid immune responses. In validation, progression to ophthalmopathy was predicted by the model with around 71% sensitivity and nearly 75% specificity, a median of about 6.8 months before onset.

This clonotype was found many times. Its antigen is currently not known. No base quality values were provided; no much bigger clone lies one nucleotide off. Reading the germline V gene gives CDR1 SGHDT and CDR2 YYEEEE. V was cut back by 0 bases and J by 0 bases, leaving a gap of 7 bases between them. From cysteine to phenylalanine, the CDR3 is 14 amino acids long. Of all the DNA, just the CDR3 is kept, 42 bases in frame from base 1. TCR beta CDR3 regions were amplified from RNA transcripts. The TCR CDR3 was subjected to a first round of RT-PCR using the HTBI primer set and the Qiagen OneStep RT-PCR kit. Libraries were constructed in a second round of multiplex PCR, after which size selection and purification were carried out. The libraries were sequenced on an Illumina HiSeq2000 using paired-end 100 bp reads. The authors' analysis ran thus. SOAPnuke was used to process the raw data, removing reads that contained adapters or uncalled bases, had a mean Phred below 15, or lacked an exact match to the constant primer or identifier. COPE v1.2.5 was used to merge high-quality paired reads, and clonotypes were defined as unique nucleotide sequences. MiTCR v1.1 was used to align clonotypes to the IMGT TRBV, TRBD and TRBJ reference segments. Only V-J combinations with frequency above 0.0001, covering approximately 99% of repertoires, were analysed. The TCS score was defined as the ratio of F50 (clonal expansion) to E x V (chaos), calculated using BLOSUM62-based TCRdist between CDR3 peptides within each V-J. Welch's t-statistics and random forest reduced 514 V-J features to 13, which were used in a naive Bayes classifier (R e1071). TCRdb reprocessed the public reads (quality trimming at Q25 with fastp, clone calling with MiXCR) and kept in-frame beta chains. Entries are consolidated by CDR3 protein sequence, retaining the most common genes and DNA. These V and J calls rely on TCRdb rather than the paper's analysis. The sample has about 560,000 distinct CDR3 sequences on record, over 15% of them singletons. The ten largest make up around 19% of the sample.

Graves' hyperthyroidism was defined as stable when no progression to ophthalmopathy occurred over 18 months of follow-up. The hyperthyroidism patients were between 18 and 65 years old and newly diagnosed, with a disease duration of less than 2 months. Patients with uncontrolled infections, other autoimmune diseases, pregnancy or lactation were excluded. Diagnoses were established on the basis of clinical symptoms, serum thyroxine and TRAb, thyroid ultrasound, and orbital computed tomography. Ficoll-Paque density gradient centrifugation was used to isolate PBMCs from about 9 ml of fresh peripheral blood. Trizol reagent was used to extract total RNA, and RNA quality was then checked on an Agilent 2100 Bioanalyzer.

This sequence originates from a woman in her late teens or twenties with Graves' hyperthyroidism. The chain is encoded by TRBV5-6 joined to TRBJ2-7; no confident D gene assignment can be made. Sequencing was carried out using blood. The CDR3 is CASSLEDGSYEQYF. The bases read TGTGCCAGCAGCTTGGAGGACGGCTCCTACGAGCAGTACTTC. With all but the CDR3 taken from the reference TRBV5-6 and TRBJ2-7 genes, the full variable domain is: DAGVTQSPTHLIKTRGQQVTLRCSPKSGHDTVSWYQQALGQGPQFIFQYYEEEERQRGNFPDRFSGHQFPNYSSELNVNALLLGDSALYLCASSLEDGSYEQYFGPGTRLTVT.